This T cell receptor beta chain is from a study of T cell changes during pregnancy in multiple sclerosis (dated 2019 in TCRdb). The study in broad terms: The study looked at changes in the T cell repertoire across pregnancy in women with multiple sclerosis.

Comment on this clone: Its antigen is currently not known. No qualities accompany the bases; no much larger clone lies one base away.

For CDR1 and CDR2, the germline V gene lists MGHRA and YSYEKL. V is shortened by 4 bases, J by 3 bases, and the region joining them spans 13 bases. The CDR3 runs 14 amino acids, cysteine and phenylalanine included. CDR3 DNA is the only sequence kept; it has 42 bases, read in frame from the first base. The library was obtained by the immunoSEQ multiplex PCR assay. TCRdb provides this immuneACCESS table in a form limited to in-frame rearrangements. Some clones are lacking; in checked studies, under half of them reflect an unresolved V gene, and why the rest are absent is not known. In this sample the table shows some 110,000 clones, roughly 92% of which occur a single time. The top ten hold over 1.5% of the sample.

The rearranged chain carries TRBV4-1 and TRBJ2-7; TRBD1 is perhaps the D gene, given 6 matching bases. Sequencing used peripheral blood, obtained in the third trimester of pregnancy. This receptor was obtained from a female donor with multiple sclerosis, enrolled in a pregnancy study. The nucleotides are TGCGCCAGCAGCCCCCGCGGACAGAGCTACGAGCAGTACTTC. Translated, it gives CASSPRGQSYEQYF.